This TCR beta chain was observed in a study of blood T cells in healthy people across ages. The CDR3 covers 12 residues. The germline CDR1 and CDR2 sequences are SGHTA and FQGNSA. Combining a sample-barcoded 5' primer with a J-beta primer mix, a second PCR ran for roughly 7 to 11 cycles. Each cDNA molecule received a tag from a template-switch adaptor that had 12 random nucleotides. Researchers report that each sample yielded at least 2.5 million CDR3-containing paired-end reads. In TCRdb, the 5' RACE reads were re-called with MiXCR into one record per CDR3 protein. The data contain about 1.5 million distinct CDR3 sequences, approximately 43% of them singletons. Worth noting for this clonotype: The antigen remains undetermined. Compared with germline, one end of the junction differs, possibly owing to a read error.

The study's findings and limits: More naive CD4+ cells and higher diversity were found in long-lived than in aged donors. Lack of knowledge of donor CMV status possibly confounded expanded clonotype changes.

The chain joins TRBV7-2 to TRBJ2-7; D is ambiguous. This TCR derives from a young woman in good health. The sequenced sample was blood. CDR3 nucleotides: TGTGCCAACAGCTTATCTACCTACGAGCAGTACTTC. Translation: CANSLSTYEQYF.